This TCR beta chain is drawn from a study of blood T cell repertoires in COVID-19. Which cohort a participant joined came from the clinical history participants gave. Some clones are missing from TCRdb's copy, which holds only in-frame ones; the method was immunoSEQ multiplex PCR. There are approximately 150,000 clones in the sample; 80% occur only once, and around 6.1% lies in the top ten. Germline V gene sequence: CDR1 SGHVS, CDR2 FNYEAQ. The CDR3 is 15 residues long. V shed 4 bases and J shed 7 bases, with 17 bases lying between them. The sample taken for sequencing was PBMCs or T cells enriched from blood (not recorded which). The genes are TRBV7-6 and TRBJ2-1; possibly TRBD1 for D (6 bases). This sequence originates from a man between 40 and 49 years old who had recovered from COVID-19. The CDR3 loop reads CASSSLHQQGNEQFF. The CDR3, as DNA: TGTGCCAGCAGCTCCCTCCATCAACAGGGAAATGAGCAGTTCTTC.